A single sample gave rise to the 20 T cell receptor beta chains below, sequenced in a study of regulatory dendritic cells for organ transplantation. Method: immunoSEQ multiplex PCR; TCRdb's copy keeps in-frame clones and lacks some. Here the sample spans almost 35,000 clones, 85% to 90% being singletons. Source material: naive CD4+ T cells from blood. Subset indicated: CD45RA+ naive T cells. The receptors come from a human donor in good health.

This chain connects TRBV9 to TRBJ2-7; 8 positions agree with TRBD1. Per germline, CDR1 SGDLS and CDR2 YYNGEE. This CDR3 is built from 15 residues. V shed 0 bases, J shed 4 bases, and the junction held 6 bases outside the gene matches. As DNA, the CDR3 is TGTGCCAGCAGCGTAGACCCAGGGGGCGCATACGAGCAGTACTTC. Translated: CASSVDPGGAYEQYF.

This chain links TRBV5-6 with TRBJ2-7; D not certain. Germline lookup yields CDR1 SGHDT and CDR2 YYEEEE. Trimming removed 4 bases at V and 4 bases at J, with 24 bases between. The CDR3 length is 17 residues. The CDR3 loop is CASSPPVSPANLYEQYF. For the CDR3, the DNA is TGTGCCAGCAGCCCGCCGGTGAGCCCCGCTAACCTTTACGAGCAGTACTTC.

The chain employs TRBV13 and TRBJ1-1; the match to TRBD1 covers 8 bases. CDR1 PRHDT and CDR2 FYEKMQ come from the germline V gene (reference sequence). The J segment lost 1 base and the V segment lost 5 bases, leaving 12 bases of the junction unmatched. This CDR3 has 17 residues. Here the CDR3 reads CASSGRDRSFRNTEAFF. The CDR3 DNA sequence: TGTGCCAGCAGCGGCCGGGACAGGTCCTTTCGGAACACTGAAGCTTTCTTT.

The CDR3 is CASSRGGGEETQYF. CDR3 sequence (DNA): TGTGCCAGCAGCCGAGGGGGAGGGGAAGAGACCCAGTACTTC. This chain uses TRBV7-3 with TRBJ2-5, with D perhaps matching TRBD2 (7 bases). V was shortened by 5 bases and J by 3 bases, with 13 bases between the two germline ends. The CDR3 is 14 residues long. The germline gives CDR1 SGHTA, CDR2 FQGTGA.

V is TRBV28 and J is TRBJ2-2, with D possibly called TRBD1 or TRBD2 (5 bases each). The V end was cut by 5 bases, the J end by 5 bases, with 15 bases between. The germline V gene encodes CDR1 MDHEN and CDR2 SYDVKM. CDR3 size: 15 residues. CDR3 nucleotide sequence: TGTGCCAGCAGTGACGCCGGGACGGAGACCGGGGAGCTGTTTTTT. Residues: CASSDAGTETGELFF.

The rearrangement uses TRBV10-1 and TRBJ2-3; possibly TRBD1 for D (5 bases). V dropped 1 base and J dropped 3 bases, with 14 bases sitting between them. From germline, CDR1 is WNHNN and CDR2 SYGVQD (reference sequence). The CDR3 covers 16 residues. The CDR3, as DNA: TGCGCCAGCAGTGAGTTAGGGGCAAGGAGAACAGATACGCAGTATTTT. It is translated as CASSELGARRTDTQYF.

The chain combines TRBV18 with TRBJ2-7; no firm D call. Between the trimmed V and J ends, which lost 2 bases and 1 base, there was a span of 9 bases. This CDR3 has 14 amino acids. Germline V gene data show CDR1 as KGHSH and CDR2 as LQKENI. In nucleotides, the CDR3 is TGTGCCAGCTCACCAGGCCCGGCTTCCTACGAGCAGTACTTC. Protein: CASSPGPASYEQYF. The variable domain in full, with the rest retrieved from reference TRBV18 and TRBJ2-7, is NAGVMQNPRHLVRRRGQEARLRCSPMKGHSHVYWYRQLPEEGLKFMVYLQKENIIDESGMPKERFSAEFPKEGPSILRIQQVVRGDSAAYFCASSPGPASYEQYFGPGTRLTVT.

V usage is TRBV18 and J usage is TRBJ1-4; tentative D call: TRBD1 (5 bases). V lost 3 bases and J lost 8, with 16 bases in between. Germline values: CDR1 KGHSH, CDR2 LQKENI. The CDR3 runs 15 residues. CDR3 DNA sequence: TGTGCCAGCTCACCCGACCAGGGCGGAAGGGAAAAACTGTTTTTT. Translating gives CASSPDQGGREKLFF.

The chain recombines TRBV7-8 with TRBJ2-1; TRBD1 aligns across 8 bases. CDR1 is SGHVS, CDR2 FQNEAQ, per germline. The V and J ends lost 4 bases and 5 bases, in that order; junction bases with no gene match: 10. This CDR3 comprises 16 residues. The CDR3 DNA is TGTGCCAGCAGCTGGGACAGGAGTCGTCGTCACAATGAGCAGTTCTTC. Residues: CASSWDRSRRHNEQFF.

The chain combines TRBV7-2 with TRBJ1-2, with TRBD1 matching over 11 bases. The CDR3 runs to 14 residues. Germline V CDR1 and CDR2: SGHTA, FQGNSA. Germline trimming cut 5 bases from V and 4 bases from J; bases unmatched to any gene: 3. CDR3 in DNA: TGTGCCAGCAGCCTGGGGACAGGGGGCTATGGCTACACCTTC. Translated: CASSLGTGGYGYTF.

The V and J genes are TRBV7-2 and TRBJ2-7, with 9 bases fitting TRBD1. The ends lost 10 bases at V and 0 bases at J; junction bases unmatched: 10. CDR1 is SGHTA, CDR2 FQGNSA, per germline. CDR3 size: 15 residues. CDR3: CATQAGQGPSYEQYF. The DNA for the CDR3 is TGTGCCACCCAGGCGGGACAGGGACCCTCCTACGAGCAGTACTTC.

The chain employs TRBV29-1 and TRBJ1-1; D uncertain. There are 13 residues in the CDR3. Trimming removed 2 bases from V and 0 bases from J, with 7 bases in between. Germline lookup yields CDR1 SQVTM and CDR2 ANQGSEA. The CDR3 sequence: CSVELTMNTEAFF. CDR3 in DNA: TGCAGCGTTGAACTGACGATGAACACTGAAGCTTTCTTT.

The genes are TRBV5-3 and TRBJ2-4, with D unclear. TRBV5-3 has ORF status, its function being uncertain. The V gene lost 1 base and the J gene lost 0 bases, with 8 bases spanning the gap. The CDR3 has 15 residues. In nucleotides, the CDR3 is TGTGCCAGAAGCTTGTTCGCCCAAGCCAAAAACATTCAGTACTTC. Translation gives CARSLFAQAKNIQYF.

The chain recombines TRBV6-1 with TRBJ1-2, with D perhaps TRBD1 (6 bases). The CDR3 loop spans 16 amino acids. The ends were cut back, 3 bases at V and 3 bases at J, with 17 bases in the middle. The germline gives CDR1 MNHNS, CDR2 SASEGT. CDR3 in DNA: TGTGCCAGCAGTGAGGTATACAGGGTTGATGACTATGGCTACACCTTC. It translates to CASSEVYRVDDYGYTF.

This chain connects TRBV7-3 to TRBJ2-5; D is unresolved. There are 14 residues in the CDR3. Deletions cut 4 bases from V and 5 bases from J, with 14 bases between. In germline, CDR1 is SGHTA, CDR2 FQGTGA. The CDR3 nucleotides are TGTGCCAGCAGCTCAGTTGGTGGGCGGGAGACCCAGTACTTC. Amino acids: CASSSVGGRETQYF. Variable domain in full (rest from reference TRBV7-3 and TRBJ2-5): GAGVSQTPSNKVTEKGKYVELRCDPISGHTALYWYRQSLGQGPEFLIYFQGTGAADDSGLPNDRFFAVRPEGSVSTLKIQRTERGDSAVYLCASSSVGGRETQYFGPGTRLLVL.

This chain joins TRBV6-5 and TRBJ2-7; D not resolved. The length of the CDR3 is 12 residues. CDR1 MNHEY and CDR2 SVGAGI come from the germline V gene. The V end was cut by 0 bases, the J end by 4 bases, with 4 bases between. The CDR3 region is CASSYSRYEQYF. The CDR3 coding sequence is TGTGCCAGCAGTTACTCGAGGTACGAGCAGTACTTC.

The chain joins TRBV27 to TRBJ2-1; 8 bases align to TRBD2. The CDR3 loop spans 15 amino acids. Trimming removed 7 bases from V and 4 bases from J; junction bases left unmatched: 9. The V gene's germline CDR1 is MNHEY and CDR2 SMNVEV (reference sequence). The CDR3 protein is CASTRRGDTYNEQFF. CDR3 DNA: TGTGCCAGCACACGGCGGGGGGATACTTACAATGAGCAGTTCTTC.

The chain is built from TRBV5-6 and TRBJ2-3, with D possibly TRBD2 on 6 matching bases. The CDR3 covers 14 residues. The germline gives CDR1 SGHDT, CDR2 YYEEEE. V lost 4 bases to trimming and J lost 4 bases, with 13 bases between them. As DNA, the CDR3 is TGTGCCAGCAGCCCCTGGAGGGTTGCAGATACGCAGTATTTT. It is translated as CASSPWRVADTQYF. Drawing the rest from reference TRBV5-6 and TRBJ2-3, the complete variable domain is DAGVTQSPTHLIKTRGQQVTLRCSPKSGHDTVSWYQQALGQGPQFIFQYYEEEERQRGNFPDRFSGHQFPNYSSELNVNALLLGDSALYLCASSPWRVADTQYFGPGTRLTVL.

The chain couples TRBV15 to TRBJ1-5; D gene unclear. Germline lookup yields CDR1 LNHNV and CDR2 YYDKDF (reference sequence). The ends were cut back, 5 bases at V and 2 bases at J, with 16 bases in the middle. This CDR3 is 16 amino acids long. The CDR3 region is CATSPQPGLGNQPQHF. CDR3 nucleotides: TGTGCCACCAGCCCTCAGCCTGGACTAGGCAATCAGCCCCAGCATTTT.

This clone was seen a single time. V usage is TRBV28 and J usage is TRBJ1-1, with D possibly matching TRBD1 (6 bases). The CDR3 covers 12 residues. Germline V CDR1 and CDR2: MDHEN, SYDVKM. V was trimmed by 6 bases and J by 6 bases, leaving 11 bases between them. CDR3 in DNA: TGTGCCAGCAGCGTACAGGGAGCTGAAGCTTTCTTT. Encoded protein: CASSVQGAEAFF.